This T cell receptor beta chain was recovered during a study of T cells after yellow fever vaccination. The study, taken as a whole, reports: Primary-vaccination clones mostly resurfaced post-booster (less than 98% CD4, approximately 90% CD8).

MiXCR was run by TCRdb on the 5' RACE reads, yielding one entry per CDR3 protein. The sample includes a few hundred thousand distinct CDR3 sequences, about 10% of them seen just once. This clonotype has just a few counts. Its specificity is not known. The V gene's germline CDR1 is LGHNA and CDR2 YNFKEQ. This CDR3 spans 16 amino acids. The ends were cut back, 0 bases at V and 6 bases at J, with 18 bases in the middle. Here the sequenced sample was CD4+ T cells sorted from PBMCs, taken 5 days after the yellow fever booster vaccination. The V gene is TRBV4-2, the J gene TRBJ2-7; D perhaps matches TRBD2 (7 bases). This sequence was found in a man between 18 and 35 years old who received the YFV17D yellow fever vaccine. The CDR3 is CASSQDAWGGLGEQYF. In DNA, the CDR3 is TGTGCCAGCAGCCAAGATGCGTGGGGGGGCCTTGGCGAGCAGTACTTC.